This passage covers 20 T cell receptor beta chains from one sample sequenced in a study of low-dose radiotherapy and immunotherapy resistance in tumors. Time point noted: after trial treatment. Treatment described: LDRT plus nivolumab, ipilimumab, low-dose cyclophosphamide and aspirin (RACIN trial). Alpha- and beta-chain coverage of first-strand cDNA came from TRAV- and TRBV-specific primers. With a constant-region primer and a V-primer adapter, TCRs were subjected to roughly 18 PCR cycles of amplification. TCRdb ran MiXCR on the reads and lists one entry per CDR3 protein. Of more than 70,000 distinct CDR3 sequences in the sample, around 20% are singletons; the top ten hold about 13%. The sequencing here drew on PBMCs, taken after low-dose radiotherapy plus immunotherapy. The receptors stem from a female donor with ovarian cancer.

This clonotype was seen at least ten times. The genes are TRBV14 and TRBJ2-7, with 7 bases matching TRBD1. The V gene's germline CDR1 is SGHDN and CDR2 FVKESK. The CDR3 runs to 13 residues. Trimming cost V 5 bases and J 1 base; bases outside gene matches: 2. The CDR3 DNA reads as TGTGCCAGCAGCTGGGACAGATCCTACGAGCAGTACTTC. Its translation is CASSWDRSYEQYF.

This clonotype was recorded a few times. The CDR3 coding sequence is TGTGCCAGCAGGCGTCCGGGACAGGGCAATTCACCCCTCCACTTT. Its translation is CASRRPGQGNSPLHF. The chain has TRBV28 and TRBJ1-6; 9 bases match TRBD1. The CDR3 has 15 amino acids. Germline V gene lookup returns CDR1 MDHEN and CDR2 SYDVKM. Unmatched junction bases numbered 7, after V lost 6 bases and J lost 7 bases.

This clonotype has at least ten counts. V usage is TRBV7-2 and J usage is TRBJ2-7; perhaps TRBD1 as D (7 bases). Looked up from germline, CDR1 is SGHTA and CDR2 is FQGNSA. Between the trimmed V and J ends, which lost 5 bases and 2 bases, there was a span of 10 bases. This CDR3 region has 13 residues. Here the CDR3 reads CASSRGTAYEQYF. The CDR3 DNA is TGTGCCAGCAGCCGCGGGACAGCCTACGAGCAGTACTTC. Variable domain in full (rest from reference TRBV7-2 and TRBJ2-7): GAGVSQSPSNKVTEKGKDVELRCDPISGHTALYWYRQSLGQGLEFLIYFQGNSAPDKSGLPSDRFSAERTGGSVSTLTIQRTQQEDSAVYLCASSRGTAYEQYFGPGTRLTVT.

In its sample, this clonotype was seen many times. The chain employs TRBV12-5 and TRBJ2-7; D is perhaps TRBD1 (5 bases). CDR1 and CDR2 (germline): LGHNT, FRNRAP. The CDR3 totals 15 residues. V lost 1 base, J lost 0 bases, and 10 bases lay in between. CDR3 amino acids: CASGLGQGDSYEQYF. The CDR3 region has the DNA TGTGCTAGTGGTTTGGGGCAGGGCGACTCCTACGAGCAGTACTTC.

This clonotype was counted many times. The chain joins TRBV20-1 to TRBJ2-3, with 11 bases identical to TRBD2. There are 16 residues in the CDR3. V was pared by 6 bases and J by 5 bases, with 13 bases of the junction left unmatched. CDR1 is DFQATT, CDR2 SNEGSKA, per germline (reference sequence). The CDR3: CSAALRLAGTLDTQYF. Here the CDR3 DNA reads TGCAGTGCAGCACTACGACTAGCGGGGACGCTAGATACGCAGTATTTT.

This clonotype was detected many times. The chain is built from TRBV19 and TRBJ1-6; D not resolved. Germline V gives CDR1 LNHDA, CDR2 SQIVND (reference sequence). V dropped 3 bases and J dropped 7 bases, with 13 bases sitting between them. CDR3 size: 15 residues. The CDR3 region is CASSMNGVENSPLHF. The CDR3 bases are TGTGCCAGTAGTATGAACGGGGTGGAGAATTCACCCCTCCACTTT.

This clonotype was picked up a small number of times. The chain combines TRBV19 with TRBJ1-1; D perhaps matches TRBD1 (6 bases). Trimming removed 7 bases at V and 4 bases at J, with 16 bases between. This CDR3 has 14 residues. The germline V gene has CDR1 LNHDA and CDR2 SQIVND (reference sequence). In nucleotides, the CDR3 is TGTGCCAGTACCCTGACGGGGGGCCTCACTGAAGCTTTCTTT. This gives the protein CASTLTGGLTEAFF. The variable domain in full, with the rest retrieved from reference TRBV19 and TRBJ1-1, is DGGITQSPKYLFRKEGQNVTLSCEQNLNHDAMYWYRQDPGQGLRLIYYSQIVNDFQKGDIAEGYSVSREKKESFPLTVTSAQKNPTAFYLCASTLTGGLTEAFFGQGTRLTVV.

The table lists this clonotype with many counts. The chain links TRBV7-2 to TRBJ2-3, with 16 bases aligning to TRBD2. V lost 6 bases and J lost 1; bases outside the gene matches: 7. Germline-derived CDR1 and CDR2 are SGHTA and FQGNSA. This CDR3 comprises 18 residues. The chain's CDR3 is CASRSGTSGGVGTDTQYF. DNA for the CDR3: TGTGCCAGCAGATCCGGGACTAGCGGGGGGGTGGGCACAGATACGCAGTATTTT.

This clonotype was detected ten times or more. V is TRBV7-8 and J is TRBJ2-1, with a weak D call TRBD1 (5 bases). This CDR3 is built from 14 residues. Trimming left V 5 bases short and J 7 bases short, with 15 bases between. Germline-derived CDR1 and CDR2 are SGHVS and FQNEAQ. CDR3 protein: CASSLLSGSNEQFF. The CDR3 DNA is TGTGCCAGCAGCCTACTTTCAGGGTCAAATGAGCAGTTCTTC.

This clonotype was observed a few times. The genes are TRBV7-9 and TRBJ2-2; D is possibly TRBD1 (5 bases). CDR1 is SEHNR, CDR2 FQNEAQ, per germline (reference sequence). Trimming shortened V by 1 base and J by 0 bases, and 12 bases separated the two germline ends. CDR3 size: 17 residues. The CDR3 DNA reads as TGTGCCAGCAGCTTAGACCGGACGGACACGAACACCGGGGAGCTGTTTTTT. It specifies CASSLDRTDTNTGELFF.

In this sample, this clonotype turned up many times. The chain joins TRBV2 to TRBJ1-1, with 12 bases lining up with TRBD1. J gave up 5 bases and V 6 bases, and 25 bases lay outside the gene matches. CDR3 size: 21 residues. Germline lookup yields CDR1 SNHLY and CDR2 FYNNEI. CDR3 loop: CASSDLPTGQGARWGFTEAFF. CDR3 DNA: TGTGCCAGCAGCGACCTACCGACGGGACAGGGGGCGAGGTGGGGTTTTACTGAAGCTTTCTTT.

The chain joins TRBV12-3 or TRBV12-4 to TRBJ1-5; 8 bases match TRBD1. Trimming at V came to 4 bases and at J to 8 bases, leaving 7 bases not matched to a gene. This CDR3 is built from 14 residues. The CDR3 loop is CASSSTGGVEPQHF. CDR3 nucleotide sequence: TGTGCCAGCAGTTCTACAGGGGGTGTCGAGCCCCAGCATTTT.

This clonotype was seen many times. The chain is built from TRBV4-3 and TRBJ2-7; no reliable D call. Germline V lookup: CDR1 LGHNA, CDR2 YSLEER. Trimming removed 0 bases at V and 2 bases at J, with 8 bases between. The CDR3 is made up of 14 amino acids. The CDR3 here is CASSQDVRTYEQYF. For the CDR3, the DNA is TGCGCCAGCAGCCAAGATGTCAGAACCTACGAGCAGTACTTC.

This clonotype was picked up many times. The chain combines TRBV20-1 with TRBJ2-1; 16 bases line up with TRBD2. Germline CDR1 reads DFQATT; CDR2 reads SNEGSKA (reference sequence). V trimming: 5 bases; J trimming: 10 bases; junction bases outside the gene matches: 17. The CDR3 is made up of 18 amino acids. CDR3 protein: CSALPGLAGGPAPREQFF. In DNA, the CDR3 is TGCAGTGCTTTACCGGGACTAGCGGGAGGGCCTGCCCCCCGAGAGCAGTTCTTC.

Ten or more counts support this clonotype. The V gene is TRBV12-3 or TRBV12-4, the J gene TRBJ2-1; D is possibly TRBD2 (6 bases). With 7 bases removed from V and 8 bases from J, the gap between germline ends came to 24 bases. This CDR3 has 16 amino acids. The CDR3 here is CASILERGNTGDEQFF. The CDR3 DNA is TGTGCCAGCATTCTTGAGCGCGGGAATACCGGGGATGAGCAGTTCTTC.

The table lists this clonotype with many counts. The CDR3 nucleotides read TGTGCCGGACACCGGGACAGAGATTCACCCCTCCACTTT. Translated, it gives CAGHRDRDSPLHF. The V and J genes are TRBV2 and TRBJ1-6; TRBD1 agrees at 7 bases. The CDR3 runs to 13 residues. The trim removed 11 bases at V and 8 bases at J, leaving 9 bases unmatched. Germline lookup yields CDR1 SNHLY and CDR2 FYNNEI.

The chain couples TRBV28 to TRBJ2-1, with D uncertain. Germline-derived CDR1 and CDR2 are MDHEN and SYDVKM. CDR3 size: 13 residues. Trimming took 3 bases from V and 2 from J, leaving 5 bases between them. CDR3 nucleotides: TGTGCCAGCAGTTTTGTGGCCTACAATGAGCAGTTCTTC. It encodes CASSFVAYNEQFF.

This clonotype was picked up many times. This chain connects TRBV7-9 to TRBJ2-7, with D unresolved. Trimming pared 5 bases from V and 3 bases from J, leaving 11 bases between. CDR3 length: 13 residues. From germline, CDR1 is SEHNR and CDR2 FQNEAQ (reference sequence). CDR3 amino acids: CASSNTPSYEQYF. CDR3 DNA: TGTGCCAGCAGCAACACCCCTAGCTACGAGCAGTACTTC.

This clonotype was seen many times. The chain combines TRBV7-2 with TRBJ2-5, with a weak D call TRBD1 (5 bases). The germline V gene has CDR1 SGHTA and CDR2 FQGNSA. Between the trimmed V and J ends, which lost 1 base and 2 bases, there was a span of 14 bases. The CDR3 extends over 16 amino acids. The CDR3 sequence: CASSLGGPLPQETQYF. For the CDR3, the DNA is TGTGCCAGCAGCTTAGGGGGCCCCTTACCGCAAGAGACCCAGTACTTC.

The chain employs TRBV9 and TRBJ1-2, with 8 bases lining up with TRBD1. This CDR3 spans 15 amino acids. The J segment lost 6 bases and the V segment lost 3 bases, leaving 10 bases of the junction unmatched. Germline lookup yields CDR1 SGDLS and CDR2 YYNGEE. The CDR3 protein is CASSAPQGAEDGYTF. CDR3 nucleotide sequence: TGTGCCAGCAGCGCTCCCCAGGGGGCTGAGGATGGCTACACCTTC.